This T cell receptor beta chain derives from a study of T cells in Graves' hyperthyroidism and ophthalmopathy. RNA transcripts gave rise to amplified TCR beta CDR3 regions. Using the HTBI primer set, a first-round RT-PCR was run on the TCR CDR3. One entry per CDR3 protein results from TCRdb running MiXCR on the multiplex PCR reads. The sample lists 210,000 or so distinct CDR3 sequences, 17% occurring once. Diagnosis relied on clinical symptoms, serum thyroxine and TRAb, thyroid ultrasound and orbital computed tomography. This clonotype was detected a few times. The CDR3 spans 15 residues. Trimming shortened V by 5 bases and J by 0 bases, and 11 bases separated the two germline ends.

This TCR was sampled from a man aged 50 to 59 with Graves' hyperthyroidism. The sample taken for sequencing was blood. The rearrangement uses TRBV12-3 or TRBV12-4 and TRBJ1-3; no clear D. CDR3 coding DNA: TGTGCCAGCAGTGCCCTCCCGAGCTCTGGAAACACCATATATTTT. Residues: CASSALPSSGNTIYF.